This T cell receptor (beta chain) was obtained from a study of cytomegalovirus exposure and HLA in healthy donors. General study results and limits: Being productive about 87% or about 30% of the time was typical of most TCR beta V segments in an earlier analysis.

This clone was counted only a few times. The antigen remains unidentified. It was with 60 Vbeta and 13 Jbeta primers that the PCR ran. The data were produced by immunoSEQ multiplex PCR, yet TCRdb's version contains in-frame clones alone and is incomplete. In the table there are about 140,000 clones, around 80% of which are singletons. Germline V lookup: CDR1 SGHNT, CDR2 YYREEE (reference sequence). Trimming left V 4 bases short and J 2 bases short, with 9 bases between. The length of the CDR3 is 13 residues. The chain joins TRBV5-4 to TRBJ1-1; D unresolved. Sequencing was carried out using PBMCs. The clonotype comes from a man under 40 in good health and CMV-seropositive. The CDR3 protein is CASSKESNTEAFF. CDR3 in DNA: TGTGCCAGCAGCAAGGAGTCAAACACTGAAGCTTTCTTT.